This T cell receptor beta chain was captured by sequencing in a study of T cell repertoires in cytomegalovirus infection (dated by TCRdb to the late 2010s). Turning to the overall study: Peptide stimulations targeted recently identified HLA-C-restricted CMV epitopes, whose presentation resists viral immunomodulation, together with well-studied HLA-B-restricted epitopes. Donor HLA type was relevant to the analysis, as public TCR beta signatures indicated carriage of CMV infection together with the matching HLA type.

As regards this clonotype: Its target antigen remains unknown. No base qualities exist here, and no much larger clone lies one base off it.

Broader findings and caveats from the paper: The ex vivo response was dominated by HLA-C-restricted CMV-specific TCR beta clonotypes, which also provided the single most frequent clonotype in two of eight donors. In both this cohort and an independent cohort of several hundred donors, the cumulative frequency of public TCR beta family members distinguished carriers of CMV infection plus the relevant HLA type.

The sequencer was an Illumina HiSeq 1500. In TCRdb, the public reads were trimmed at Q25 with fastp and aligned with MiXCR, with productive beta chains retained. Records with the same CDR3 protein are collapsed into one entry carrying the most frequent genes and DNA. In this sample the table shows about 900,000 distinct CDR3 sequences, 31% of which occur a single time. Around an eighth of the sample lies in the top ten. The sample's treatment or condition label, decoded: in vitro stimulation with specific CMV peptide epitopes to enrich CMV-specific T cells. The germline V gene sets CDR1 to MRHNA and CDR2 to SNTAGT. Trimmed from V: 8 bases; trimmed from J: 4 bases; junction bases lacking a gene match: 7. The CDR3 sequence holds 15 residues, the cysteine and phenylalanine included. The CDR3 DNA has 45 bases and is translated from base 1.

The sequence was obtained from a human donor in good health (CMV status not recorded). Some clones in this sample may be carry-over from other donors' samples. The sample in question was cultured CD8+ T cells from PBMCs, obtained from culture after CMV antigen stimulation. The chain joins TRBV6-4 to TRBJ2-1; TRBD2 lines up with 11 middle nucleotides. The sequenced DNA is TGTGCCAGCGGCCCCACTAGCGGGGGATACAATGAGCAGTTCTTC. Its amino acids are CASGPTSGGYNEQFF.